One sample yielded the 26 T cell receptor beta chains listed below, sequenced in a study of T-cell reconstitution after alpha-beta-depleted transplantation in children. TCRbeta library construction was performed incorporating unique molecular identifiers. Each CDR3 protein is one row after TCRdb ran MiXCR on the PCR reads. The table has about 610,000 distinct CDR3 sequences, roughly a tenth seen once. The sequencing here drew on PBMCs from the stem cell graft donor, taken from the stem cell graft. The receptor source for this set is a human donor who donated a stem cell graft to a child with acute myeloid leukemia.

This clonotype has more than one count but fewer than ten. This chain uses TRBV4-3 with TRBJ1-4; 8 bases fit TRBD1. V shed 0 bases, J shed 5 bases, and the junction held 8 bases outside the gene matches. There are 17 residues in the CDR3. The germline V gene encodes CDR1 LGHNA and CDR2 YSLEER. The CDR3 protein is CASSQDPTGGINEKLFF. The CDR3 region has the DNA TGCGCCAGCAGCCAAGATCCCACAGGGGGAATAAATGAAAAACTGTTTTTT.

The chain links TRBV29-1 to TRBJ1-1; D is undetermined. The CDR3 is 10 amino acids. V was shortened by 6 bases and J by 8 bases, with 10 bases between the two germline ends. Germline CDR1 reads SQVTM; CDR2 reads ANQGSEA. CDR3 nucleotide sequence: TGCAGCGTGATTGGTCTCGAAGCTTTCTTT. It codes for CSVIGLEAFF.

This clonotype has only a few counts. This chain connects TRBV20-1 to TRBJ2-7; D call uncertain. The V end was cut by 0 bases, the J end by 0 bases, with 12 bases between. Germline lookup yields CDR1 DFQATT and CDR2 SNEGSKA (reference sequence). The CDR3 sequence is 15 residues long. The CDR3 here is CSARDQETVSYEQYF. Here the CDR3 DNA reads TGCAGTGCTAGAGATCAGGAGACTGTCTCCTACGAGCAGTACTTC.

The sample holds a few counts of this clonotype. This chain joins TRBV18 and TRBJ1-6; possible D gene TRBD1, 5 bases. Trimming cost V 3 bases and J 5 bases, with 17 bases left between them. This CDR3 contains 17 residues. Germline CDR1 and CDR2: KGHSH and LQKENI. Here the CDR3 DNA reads TGTGCCAGCTCACCCAGGGAAGTTGGATGGAATAATTCACCCCTCCACTTT. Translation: CASSPREVGWNNSPLHF.

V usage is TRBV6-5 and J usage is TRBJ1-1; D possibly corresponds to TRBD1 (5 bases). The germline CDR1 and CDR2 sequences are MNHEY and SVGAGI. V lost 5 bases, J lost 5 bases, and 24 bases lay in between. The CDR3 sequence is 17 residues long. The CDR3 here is CASSPSIWVVGRTEAFF. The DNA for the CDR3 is TGTGCCAGCAGTCCATCCATTTGGGTGGTGGGACGGACTGAAGCTTTCTTT.

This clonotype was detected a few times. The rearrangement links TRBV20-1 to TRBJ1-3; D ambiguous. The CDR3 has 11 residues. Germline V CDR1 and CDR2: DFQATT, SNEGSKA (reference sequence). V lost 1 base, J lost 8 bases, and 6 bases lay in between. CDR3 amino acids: CSARGEDTIYF. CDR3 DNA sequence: TGCAGTGCTAGAGGAGAGGACACCATATATTTT.

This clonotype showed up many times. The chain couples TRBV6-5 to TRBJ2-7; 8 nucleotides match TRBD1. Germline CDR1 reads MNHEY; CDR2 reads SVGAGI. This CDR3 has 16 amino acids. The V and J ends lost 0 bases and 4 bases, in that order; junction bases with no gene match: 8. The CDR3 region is CASSYSRDRNWYEQYF. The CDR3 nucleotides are TGTGCCAGCAGTTACTCGAGGGACAGGAACTGGTACGAGCAGTACTTC.

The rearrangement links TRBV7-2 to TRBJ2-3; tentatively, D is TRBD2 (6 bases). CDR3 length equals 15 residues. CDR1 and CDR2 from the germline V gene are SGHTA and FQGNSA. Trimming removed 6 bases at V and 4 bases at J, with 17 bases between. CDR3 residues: CASRRGVVGADTQYF. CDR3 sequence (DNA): TGTGCCAGCAGGCGCGGGGTGGTGGGAGCAGATACGCAGTATTTT.

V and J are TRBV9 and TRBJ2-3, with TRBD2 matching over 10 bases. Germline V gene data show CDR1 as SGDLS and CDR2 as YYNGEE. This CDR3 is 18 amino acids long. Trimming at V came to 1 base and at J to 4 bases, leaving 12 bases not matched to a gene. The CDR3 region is CASSVYPSGSFVADTQYF. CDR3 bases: TGTGCCAGCAGCGTATACCCTAGCGGGAGTTTTGTGGCAGATACGCAGTATTTT.

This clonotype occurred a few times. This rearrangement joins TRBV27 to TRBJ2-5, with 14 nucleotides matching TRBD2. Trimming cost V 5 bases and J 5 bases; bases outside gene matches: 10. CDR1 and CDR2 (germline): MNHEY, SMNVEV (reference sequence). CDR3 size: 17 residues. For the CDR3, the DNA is TGTGCCAGCAGTCACCTACCGGGACTAGCGGGAGAGGAGACCCAGTACTTC. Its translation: CASSHLPGLAGEETQYF.

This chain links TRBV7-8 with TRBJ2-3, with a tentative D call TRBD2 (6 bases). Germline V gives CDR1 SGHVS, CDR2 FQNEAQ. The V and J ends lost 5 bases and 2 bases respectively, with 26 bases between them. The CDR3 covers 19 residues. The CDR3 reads CASSHGHDSASVYTDTQYF. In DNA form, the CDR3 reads TGTGCCAGCAGCCACGGTCACGATTCGGCTAGCGTTTACACAGATACGCAGTATTTT.

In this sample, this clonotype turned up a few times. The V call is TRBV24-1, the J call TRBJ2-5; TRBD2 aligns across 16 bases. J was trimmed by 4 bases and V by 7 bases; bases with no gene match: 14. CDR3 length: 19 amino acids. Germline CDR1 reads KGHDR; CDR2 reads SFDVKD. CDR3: CATSSRGLAGGPRRETQYF. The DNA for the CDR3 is TGTGCCACCAGCTCGAGGGGACTAGCGGGAGGGCCCCGTCGAGAGACCCAGTACTTC.

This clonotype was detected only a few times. CDR3 residues: CSVTSGWGYEQYF. CDR3 DNA: TGCAGCGTGACTAGCGGCTGGGGCTACGAGCAGTACTTC. The chain is built from TRBV29-1 and TRBJ2-7; TRBD2 agrees at 9 bases. After removal of 6 bases from V and 3 bases from J, the junction contained 6 bases not matched to a gene. The CDR3 totals 13 residues. Germline V gene data show CDR1 as SQVTM and CDR2 as ANQGSEA.

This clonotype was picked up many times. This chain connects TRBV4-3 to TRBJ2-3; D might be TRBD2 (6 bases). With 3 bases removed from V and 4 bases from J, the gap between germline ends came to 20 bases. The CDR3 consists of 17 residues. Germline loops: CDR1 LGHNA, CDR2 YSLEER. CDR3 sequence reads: CASSQAGTPGRSDTQYF. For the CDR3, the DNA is TGCGCCAGCAGCCAGGCCGGGACTCCGGGGAGGTCAGATACGCAGTATTTT.

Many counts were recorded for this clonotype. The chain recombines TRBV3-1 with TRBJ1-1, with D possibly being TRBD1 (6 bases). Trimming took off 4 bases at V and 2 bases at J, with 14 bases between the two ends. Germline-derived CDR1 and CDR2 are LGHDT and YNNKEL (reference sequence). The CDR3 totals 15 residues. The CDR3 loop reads CASSLRLDSNTEAFF. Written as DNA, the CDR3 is TGTGCCAGCAGCCTAAGGCTGGACAGCAACACTGAAGCTTTCTTT.

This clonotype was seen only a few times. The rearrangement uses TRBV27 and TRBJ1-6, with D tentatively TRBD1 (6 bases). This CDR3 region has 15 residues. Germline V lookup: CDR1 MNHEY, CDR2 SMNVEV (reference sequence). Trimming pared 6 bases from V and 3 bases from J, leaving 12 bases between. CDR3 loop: CASRIQGVYNSPLHF. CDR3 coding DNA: TGTGCCAGCAGGATACAGGGAGTCTATAATTCACCCCTCCACTTT.

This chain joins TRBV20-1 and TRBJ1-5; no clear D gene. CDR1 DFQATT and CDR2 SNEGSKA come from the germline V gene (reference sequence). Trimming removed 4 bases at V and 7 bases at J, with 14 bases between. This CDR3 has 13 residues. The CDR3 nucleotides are TGCAGTGCTAAGGTTGGTTTGGAGCAGCCCCAGCATTTT. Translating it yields CSAKVGLEQPQHF.

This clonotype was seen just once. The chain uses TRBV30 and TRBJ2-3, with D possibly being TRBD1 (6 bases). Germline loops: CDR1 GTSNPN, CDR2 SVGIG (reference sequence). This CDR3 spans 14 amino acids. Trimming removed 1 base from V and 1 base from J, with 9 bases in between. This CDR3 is CAWSAAGGTDTQYF. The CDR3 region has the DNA TGTGCCTGGAGTGCTGCAGGGGGCACAGATACGCAGTATTTT.

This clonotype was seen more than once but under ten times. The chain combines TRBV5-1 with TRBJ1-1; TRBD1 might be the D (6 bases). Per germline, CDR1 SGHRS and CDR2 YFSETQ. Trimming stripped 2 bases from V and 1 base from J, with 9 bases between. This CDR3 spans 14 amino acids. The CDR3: CASSFTQGNTEAFF. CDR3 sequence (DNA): TGCGCCAGCAGCTTTACACAGGGGAACACTGAAGCTTTCTTT.

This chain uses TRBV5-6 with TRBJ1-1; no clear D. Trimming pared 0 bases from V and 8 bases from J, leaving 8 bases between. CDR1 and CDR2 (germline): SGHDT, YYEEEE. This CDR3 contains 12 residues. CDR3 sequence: CASSLDTYEAFF. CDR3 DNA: TGTGCCAGCAGCTTGGATACTTACGAAGCTTTCTTT.

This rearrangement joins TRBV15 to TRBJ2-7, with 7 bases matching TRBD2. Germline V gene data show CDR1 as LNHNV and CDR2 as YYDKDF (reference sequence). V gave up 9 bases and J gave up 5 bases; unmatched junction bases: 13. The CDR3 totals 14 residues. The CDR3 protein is CATGYNGRRNEQYF. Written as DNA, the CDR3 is TGTGCCACGGGTTATAACGGGAGGAGGAACGAGCAGTACTTC. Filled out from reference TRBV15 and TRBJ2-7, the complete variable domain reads DAMVIQNPRYQVTQFGKPVTLSCSQTLNHNVMYWYQQKSSQAPKLLFHYYDKDFNNEADTPDNFQSRRPNTSFCFLDIRSPGLGDTAMYLCATGYNGRRNEQYFGPGTRLTVT.

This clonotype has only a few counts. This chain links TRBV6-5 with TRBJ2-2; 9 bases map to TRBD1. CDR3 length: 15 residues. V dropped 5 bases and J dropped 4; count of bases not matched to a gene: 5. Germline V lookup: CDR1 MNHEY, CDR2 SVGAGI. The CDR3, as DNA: TGTGCCAGCAGTACACGACAGGGGGGCACCGGGGAGCTGTTTTTT. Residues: CASSTRQGGTGELFF.

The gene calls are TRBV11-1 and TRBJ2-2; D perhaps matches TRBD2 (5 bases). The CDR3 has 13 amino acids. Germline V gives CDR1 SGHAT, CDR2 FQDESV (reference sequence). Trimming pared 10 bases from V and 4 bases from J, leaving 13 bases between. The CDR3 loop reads CAISLRGTGELFF. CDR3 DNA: TGTGCCATTTCGCTTCGGGGCACCGGGGAGCTGTTTTTT.

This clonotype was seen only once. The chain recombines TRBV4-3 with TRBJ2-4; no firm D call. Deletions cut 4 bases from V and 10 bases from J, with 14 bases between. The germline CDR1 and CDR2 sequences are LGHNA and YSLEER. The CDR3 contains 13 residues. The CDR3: CASSPTTLGIQYF. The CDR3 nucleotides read TGCGCCAGCAGCCCTACTACGCTGGGAATTCAGTACTTC.

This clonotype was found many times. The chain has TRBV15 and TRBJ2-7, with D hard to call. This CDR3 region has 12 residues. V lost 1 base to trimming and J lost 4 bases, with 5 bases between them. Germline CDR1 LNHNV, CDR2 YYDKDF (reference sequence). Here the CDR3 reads CATSRGRYEQYF. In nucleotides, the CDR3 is TGTGCCACCAGCAGAGGAAGGTACGAGCAGTACTTC.

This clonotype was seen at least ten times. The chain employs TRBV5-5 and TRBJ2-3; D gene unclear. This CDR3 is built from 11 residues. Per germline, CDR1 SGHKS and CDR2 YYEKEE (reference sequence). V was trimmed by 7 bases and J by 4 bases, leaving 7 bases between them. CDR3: CASSMSDTQYF. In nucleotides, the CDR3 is TGTGCCAGCTCAATGTCAGATACGCAGTATTTT.